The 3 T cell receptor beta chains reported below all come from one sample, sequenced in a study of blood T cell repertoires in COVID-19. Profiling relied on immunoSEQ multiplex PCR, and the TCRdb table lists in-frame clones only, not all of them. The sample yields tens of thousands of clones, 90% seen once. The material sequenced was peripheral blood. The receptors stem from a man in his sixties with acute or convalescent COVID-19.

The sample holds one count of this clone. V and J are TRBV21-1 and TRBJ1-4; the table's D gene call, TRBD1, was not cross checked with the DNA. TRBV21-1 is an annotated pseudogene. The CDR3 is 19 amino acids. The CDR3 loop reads CASSPWTVCLSSLHEKLFF. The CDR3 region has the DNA TGTGCCAGCAGCCCCTGGACAGTTTGTCTTTCGAGTCTCCATGAAAAACTGTTTTTT.

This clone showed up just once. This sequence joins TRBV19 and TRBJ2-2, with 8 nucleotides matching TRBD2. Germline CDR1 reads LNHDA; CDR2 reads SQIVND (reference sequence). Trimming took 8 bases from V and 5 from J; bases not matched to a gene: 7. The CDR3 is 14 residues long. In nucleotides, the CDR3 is TGTGCCAGTCGCCCGGGAGGGGGGACCGGGGAGCTGTTTTTT. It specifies CASRPGGGTGELFF.

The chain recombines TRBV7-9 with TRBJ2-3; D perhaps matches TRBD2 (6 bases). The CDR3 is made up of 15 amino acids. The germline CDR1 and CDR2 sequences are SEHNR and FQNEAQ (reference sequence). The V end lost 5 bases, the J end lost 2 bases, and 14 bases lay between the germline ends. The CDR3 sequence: CASSPEGLPTDTQYF. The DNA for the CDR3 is TGTGCCAGCAGCCCGGAGGGTCTTCCCACAGATACGCAGTATTTT.